These 10 T cell receptor beta chains were all obtained from the same sample, sequenced in a study of T cell repertoires in cytomegalovirus infection. TCRdb redid the calling of the reads with MiXCR, one entry per CDR3 protein. The data contain about 920,000 distinct CDR3 sequences, roughly 31% of them singletons. Antigen specificity for these receptors is unknown. The material sequenced was cultured CD8+ T cells from PBMCs, taken from culture after CMV antigen stimulation. These receptors came from a human donor in good health (CMV status not recorded). Some clones in this sample may be carry-over from other donors' samples.

This clonotype showed up many times. CDR3 sequence reads: CASSTVSEEWETQYF. CDR3 sequence (DNA): TGTGCCAGCAGTACGGTATCTGAGGAGTGGGAGACCCAGTACTTC. J is TRBJ2-5 and V is TRBV6-6; D remains ambiguous. Trimming shortened V by 5 bases and J by 5 bases, and 18 bases separated the two germline ends. Germline V gene lookup returns CDR1 MNHNY and CDR2 SVGAGI (reference sequence). This CDR3 comprises 15 residues.

This clonotype was recorded a few times. This chain links TRBV27 with TRBJ1-1, with 9 bases lining up with TRBD1. V was pared by 2 bases and J by 4 bases, with 2 bases of the junction left unmatched. Germline CDR1 and CDR2: MNHEY and SMNVEV (reference sequence). The CDR3 covers 14 residues. CDR3: CASSLATGGTEAFF. The CDR3 DNA reads TGTGCCAGCAGTTTAGCGACAGGGGGCACTGAAGCTTTCTTT.

V is TRBV9 and J is TRBJ1-2; D is possibly TRBD1 (5 bases). The CDR3 is 15 residues long. Germline assignment: CDR1 SGDLS and CDR2 YYNGEE. Trimming pared 4 bases from V and 9 bases from J, leaving 22 bases between. The CDR3 reads CASSSTAGVRRSYTF. Here the CDR3 DNA reads TGTGCCAGCAGCTCTACGGCGGGGGTGCGGAGGAGCTACACCTTC.

The chain combines TRBV18 with TRBJ1-5; 9 bases agree with TRBD1. The junction had 13 bases not matched to a gene; V was cut back by 6 bases and J by 7 bases. Germline CDR1 and CDR2: KGHSH and LQKENI. The CDR3 loop spans 16 amino acids. CDR3 region: CASSRDREGTKQPQHF. The CDR3 nucleotides read TGTGCCAGCTCCCGGGACAGGGAGGGGACAAAGCAGCCCCAGCATTTT.

This clonotype was seen only a few times. The chain joins TRBV19 to TRBJ2-1; TRBD1 is a possible D gene (5 bases). V was clipped by 3 bases and J by 5 bases, with 14 bases between them. Germline-derived CDR1 and CDR2 are LNHDA and SQIVND (reference sequence). The CDR3 contains 15 residues. CDR3 nucleotides: TGTGCCAGTAGTATTGGGGCAGGGAACCACAATGAGCAGTTCTTC. This encodes CASSIGAGNHNEQFF.

This clonotype was observed at least ten times. The J gene is TRBJ2-1, the V gene TRBV7-9, with 9 bases aligning to TRBD2. The J segment lost 2 bases and the V segment lost 5 bases, leaving 7 bases of the junction unmatched. The CDR3 runs 16 residues. The germline V gene encodes CDR1 SEHNR and CDR2 FQNEAQ (reference sequence). DNA of the CDR3: TGTGCCAGCAGCCTAACTAGCGGGCGAACCTACAATGAGCAGTTCTTC. It specifies CASSLTSGRTYNEQFF.

J is TRBJ1-1 and V is TRBV20-1; perhaps TRBD1 as D (6 bases). Trimming took 6 bases from V and 6 from J, leaving 17 bases between them. Germline loops: CDR1 DFQATT, CDR2 SNEGSKA (reference sequence). The CDR3 runs 13 residues. Here the CDR3 DNA reads TGCAGTGCGCTCAACCGGGACAAAGCTGAAGCTTTCTTT. Encoded protein: CSALNRDKAEAFF.

The chain carries TRBV7-9 and TRBJ1-1, with TRBD1 matching over 8 bases. The CDR3 extends over 15 amino acids. J was trimmed by 2 bases and V by 2 bases; bases with no gene match: 4. CDR1 is SEHNR and CDR2 is FQNEAQ in the germline V gene (reference sequence). CDR3 residues: CASSLQGAKNTEAFF. The CDR3 bases are TGTGCCAGCAGCTTACAGGGGGCTAAAAACACTGAAGCTTTCTTT.

The rearrangement uses TRBV9 and TRBJ2-2, with 14 bases fitting TRBD2. Germline CDR1 is SGDLS and CDR2 is YYNGEE. The length of the CDR3 is 18 residues. The ends lost 2 bases at V and 5 bases at J; junction bases unmatched: 8. The CDR3 sequence is CASSVPTSGGVNTGELFF. The CDR3 region has the DNA TGTGCCAGCAGCGTCCCGACTAGCGGGGGGGTTAATACCGGGGAGCTGTTTTTT.

The V call is TRBV7-6, the J call TRBJ2-1; 11 nucleotides align to TRBD2. In germline, CDR1 is SGHVS, CDR2 FNYEAQ. The CDR3 extends over 17 amino acids. V lost 1 base to trimming and J lost 5 bases; unmatched junction nucleotides: 7. The DNA of the CDR3 is TGTGCCAGCAGCTTAGACCCTAGCGGGGGGCCCAACAATGAGCAGTTCTTC. Its protein product is CASSLDPSGGPNNEQFF.